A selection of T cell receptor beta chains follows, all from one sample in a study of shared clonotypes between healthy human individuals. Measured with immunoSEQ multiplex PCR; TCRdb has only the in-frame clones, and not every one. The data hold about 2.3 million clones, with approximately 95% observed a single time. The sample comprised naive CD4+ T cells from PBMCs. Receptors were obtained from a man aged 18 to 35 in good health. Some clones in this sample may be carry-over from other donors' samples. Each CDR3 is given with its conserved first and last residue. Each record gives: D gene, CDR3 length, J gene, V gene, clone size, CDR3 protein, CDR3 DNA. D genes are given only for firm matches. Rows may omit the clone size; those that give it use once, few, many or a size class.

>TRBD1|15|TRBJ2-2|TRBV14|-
CASSHLDREPGELFF
TGTGCCAGCAGCCATTTGGACAGGGAGCCCGGGGAGCTGTTTTTT
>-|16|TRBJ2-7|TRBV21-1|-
CASSKVAGGGEYEQYF
TGTGCCAGCAGCAAGGTCGCGGGAGGGGGGGAGTACGAGCAGTACTTC
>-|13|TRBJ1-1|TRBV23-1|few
CATIIQGATEAFF
TGCGCCACGATCATACAGGGAGCCACTGAAGCTTTCTTT
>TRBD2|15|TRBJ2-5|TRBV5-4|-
CASSEPSSGRETQYF
TGTGCCAGCAGCGAACCCTCTAGCGGGAGGGAGACCCAGTACTTC
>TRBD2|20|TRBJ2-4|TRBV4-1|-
CASSQGGTSAPILAKNIQYF
TGCGCCAGCAGCCAAGGCGGGACTAGCGCTCCAATACTAGCCAAAAACATTCAGTACTTC
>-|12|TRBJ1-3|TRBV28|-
CASSWTGNTIYF
TGTGCCAGCAGTTGGACTGGAAACACCATATATTTT
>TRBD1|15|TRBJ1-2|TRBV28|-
CASTSPEGGGYGYTF
TGTGCCAGCACCTCACCCGAAGGGGGCGGCTATGGCTACACCTTC
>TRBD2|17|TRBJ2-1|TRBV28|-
CASRPLAGGLSYNEQFF
TGTGCCAGCAGACCACTAGCGGGAGGGCTCTCCTACAATGAGCAGTTCTTC
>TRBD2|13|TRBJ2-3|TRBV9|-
CASSPGGADTQYF
TGTGCCAGCAGCCCCGGGGGGGCAGATACGCAGTATTTT
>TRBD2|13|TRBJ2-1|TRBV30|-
CAWISGYYNEQFF
TGTGCCTGGATTAGCGGGTACTACAATGAGCAGTTCTTC
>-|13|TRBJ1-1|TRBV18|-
CASLYRADTEAFF
TGTGCCAGCTTGTACCGGGCGGACACTGAAGCTTTCTTT
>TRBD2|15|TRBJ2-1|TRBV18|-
CASSPPAGGYNEQFF
TGTGCCAGCTCACCCCCAGCGGGAGGGTACAATGAGCAGTTCTTC
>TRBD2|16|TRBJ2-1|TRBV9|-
CASSVIPAGSYNEQFF
TGTGCCAGCAGCGTAATCCCAGCGGGATCCTACAATGAGCAGTTCTTC
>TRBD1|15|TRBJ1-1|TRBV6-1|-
CASSGQGTVNTEAFF
TGTGCCAGTTCCGGACAGGGGACTGTGAACACTGAAGCTTTCTTT
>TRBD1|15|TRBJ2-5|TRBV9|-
CASSVAGDSQETQYF
TGTGCCAGCAGCGTAGCTGGGGACAGCCAAGAGACCCAGTACTTC
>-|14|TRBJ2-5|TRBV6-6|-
CASSYTTSQETQYF
TGTGCCAGCAGTTACACGACAAGCCAAGAGACCCAGTACTTC
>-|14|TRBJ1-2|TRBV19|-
CASSIERGFYGYTF
TGTGCCAGTAGTATAGAAAGAGGATTCTATGGCTACACCTTC
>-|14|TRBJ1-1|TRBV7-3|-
CASSLKEGRTEAFF
TGTGCCAGCAGCTTAAAGGAGGGCCGCACTGAAGCTTTCTTT
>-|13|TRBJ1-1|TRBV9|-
CASRQAPGTEAFF
TGTGCCAGCAGACAGGCGCCGGGCACTGAAGCTTTCTTT
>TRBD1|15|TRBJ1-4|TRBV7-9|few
CASSSGGTVWEKLFF
TGTGCCAGCAGCTCAGGGGGGACAGTGTGGGAAAAACTGTTTTTT
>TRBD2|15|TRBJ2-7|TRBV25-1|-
CASSELRRGIYEQYF
TGTGCCAGCAGTGAACTTCGGCGGGGGATCTACGAGCAGTACTTC
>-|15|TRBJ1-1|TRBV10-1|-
CASSDGVATETEAFF
TGCGCCAGCAGTGACGGGGTGGCGACGGAGACTGAAGCTTTCTTT
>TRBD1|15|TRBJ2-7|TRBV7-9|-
CASSILTGGTHEQYF
TGTGCCAGCAGCATCTTGACAGGGGGGACCCACGAGCAGTACTTC
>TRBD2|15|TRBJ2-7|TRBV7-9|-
CASSLVLAGAYEQYF
TGTGCCAGCAGCTTAGTTCTAGCGGGAGCCTACGAGCAGTACTTC
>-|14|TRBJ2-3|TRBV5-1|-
CASSLDIPRDTQYF
TGCGCCAGCAGCTTGGACATCCCTCGGGATACGCAGTATTTT
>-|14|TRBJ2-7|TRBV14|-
CASSQIRRSYEQYF
TGTGCCAGCAGCCAAATCAGGCGATCCTACGAGCAGTACTTC
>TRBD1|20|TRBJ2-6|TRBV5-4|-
CASSDFRDRATDSGANVLTF
TGTGCCAGCAGCGATTTCCGGGACAGGGCCACCGACTCTGGGGCCAACGTCCTGACTTTC
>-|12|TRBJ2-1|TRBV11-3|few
CASSLASNEQFF
TGTGCCAGCAGCTTAGCAAGCAATGAGCAGTTCTTC
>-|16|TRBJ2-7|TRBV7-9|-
CASSLPGAKSSYEQYF
TGTGCCAGCAGCTTACCGGGCGCTAAGAGCTCCTACGAGCAGTACTTC
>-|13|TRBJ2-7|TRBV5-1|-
CASSPGLTYEQYF
TGCGCCAGCAGCCCGGGACTCACCTACGAGCAGTACTTC
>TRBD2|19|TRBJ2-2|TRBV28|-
CASSLSSRSGRALAGELFF
TGTGCCAGCAGTTTAAGCTCCCGTAGCGGGAGGGCCCTCGCCGGGGAGCTGTTTTTT
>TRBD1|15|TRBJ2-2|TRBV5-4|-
CASTTGQSDTGELFF
TGTGCCAGCACCACGGGACAGAGCGACACCGGGGAGCTGTTTTTT
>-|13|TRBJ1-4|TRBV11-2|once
CASAGGTNEKLFF
TGTGCCAGCGCCGGGGGCACTAATGAAAAACTGTTTTTT
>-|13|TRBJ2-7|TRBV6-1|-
CASRQDSTYEQYF
TGTGCCAGCCGACAGGACTCTACCTACGAGCAGTACTTC
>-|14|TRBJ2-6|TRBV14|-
CASSPSSGANVLTF
TGTGCCAGCAGTCCATCCTCTGGGGCCAACGTCCTGACTTTC
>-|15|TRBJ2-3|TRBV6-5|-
CASSYTGPSTDTQYF
TGTGCCAGCAGTTATACGGGACCCAGCACAGATACGCAGTATTTT
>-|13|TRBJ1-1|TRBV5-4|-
CASSLSLGTEAFF
TGTGCCAGCAGCCTAAGTCTGGGCACTGAAGCTTTCTTT